This TCR beta chain was sequenced in a study of beta chain features in type 1 diabetes. Study as a whole: Regarding age, gender and cell yields, patients proved similar to healthy donors.

The CDR3 extends over 16 amino acids. The V end lost 4 bases, the J end lost 1 base, and 13 bases lay between the germline ends. Germline V CDR1 and CDR2: SEHNR, FQNEAQ (reference sequence). Points on this clone: Its antigen is still unknown.

Study-wide results and caveats: Type 1 diabetes patients showed a moderate but significant shortening of TCRB CDR3s in all four CD4+ subsets. Shorter templates may be favored by PCR, equally so in patients and controls.

As every portion of the isolated RNA was reverse transcribed, the sequencing read expressed TCRB transcripts. This table comes from immunoSEQ multiplex PCR, and its TCRdb copy is limited to in-frame clones, with some not included. The repertoire holds more than 95,000 clones, 15% to 20% seen once, with around 2.5% in the top ten. The specimen was central memory CD4+ T cells from blood. The genes are TRBV7-9 and TRBJ2-2; D gene uncertain. The receptor's source is a man aged 18 to 29 with type 1 diabetes. CDR3 in amino acids: CASSSWSDKNTGELFF. In nucleotides, the CDR3 is TGTGCCAGCAGCTCCTGGTCAGACAAGAACACCGGGGAGCTGTTTTTT.